Below are 29 T cell receptor beta chains sequenced from a single sample in a study of blood T cells in healthy people across ages. Through a sample-barcoded 5' primer and a J-beta primer mix, a second PCR was run for roughly 6 to 11 cycles. MiXCR was run by TCRdb on the 5' RACE reads, yielding one entry per CDR3 protein. The sample has some 290,000 distinct CDR3 sequences, roughly 26% seen once. The source material was blood. The source of these receptors is a woman between 65 and 79 years old in good health.

This chain uses TRBV4-2 with TRBJ2-5; the D gene is possibly TRBD1 (7 bases). The J call may be mistaken, given a closer DNA end match to TRBJ2-1. Germline V gene sequence: CDR1 LGHNA, CDR2 YNFKEQ. This CDR3 has 14 amino acids. The CDR3 loop is CASSPGGTLNEQFF. For the CDR3, the DNA is TGTGCCAGCAGCCCAGGGGGGACTCTCAATGAGCAGTTCTTC.

The chain is built from TRBV27 and TRBJ2-4; D gene unclear. The CDR3 consists of 15 residues. Trimming left V 5 bases short and J 4 bases short, with 15 bases between. CDR1 MNHEY and CDR2 SMNVEV come from the germline V gene (reference sequence). In DNA, the CDR3 is TGTGCCAGCAGTCCGGTTAGCACCGCAAAAAACATTCAGTACTTC. This codes for CASSPVSTAKNIQYF.

The chain is built from TRBV15 and TRBJ2-5; no clear D. Deletions cut 0 bases from V and 3 bases from J, with 11 bases between. The CDR3 covers 15 residues. The germline CDR1 and CDR2 sequences are LNHNV and YYDKDF (reference sequence). For the CDR3, the DNA is TGTGCCACCAGCAGAGATGGCAGGAGCGAAGAGACCCAGTACTTC. Translated, it gives CATSRDGRSEETQYF.

A few counts support this clonotype. This sequence joins TRBV5-1 and TRBJ2-5, with 8 bases matching TRBD2. From germline, CDR1 is SGHRS and CDR2 YFSETQ. There are 15 residues in the CDR3. Trimming took 2 bases from V and 5 from J; bases not matched to a gene: 8. CDR3 nucleotide sequence: TGCGCCAGCAGCTTACGGGGGGGCCTCGTGGAGACCCAGTACTTC. Protein sequence: CASSLRGGLVETQYF. Full variable domain (rest looked up from reference TRBV5-1 and TRBJ2-5): KAGVTQTPRYLIKTRGQQVTLSCSPISGHRSVSWYQQTPGQGLQFLFEYFSETQRNKGNFPGRFSGRQFSNSRSEMNVSTLELGDSALYLCASSLRGGLVETQYFGPGTRLLVL.

In its sample, this clonotype was seen a few times. The rearrangement uses TRBV9 and TRBJ1-2, with 7 bases fitting TRBD1. Unmatched junction bases numbered 7, after V lost 4 bases and J lost 4 bases. This CDR3 has 14 residues. The germline V gene has CDR1 SGDLS and CDR2 YYNGEE. CDR3 protein: CASSPMGQIYGYTF. The CDR3 coding sequence is TGTGCCAGCAGCCCCATGGGACAGATCTATGGCTACACCTTC.

This clonotype was detected only a few times. The chain employs TRBV5-1 and TRBJ2-3; maybe TRBD2 (6 bases). Germline V gene sequence: CDR1 SGHRS, CDR2 YFSETQ. Between the trimmed V and J ends, which lost 4 bases and 2 bases, there was a span of 17 bases. The CDR3 covers 16 residues. CDR3 DNA sequence: TGCGCCAGCAGCATGGATGGACGGGAGTTCACAGATACGCAGTATTTT. Amino acid sequence: CASSMDGREFTDTQYF.

The V call is TRBV7-9, the J call TRBJ2-3; 9 bases match TRBD1. J gave up 11 bases and V 5 bases, and 8 bases lay outside the gene matches. Germline CDR1 SEHNR, CDR2 FQNEAQ (reference sequence). This CDR3 has 13 residues. CDR3 residues: CASSPGQGPLQYF. The CDR3 region has the DNA TGTGCCAGCAGCCCGGGACAGGGACCCCTGCAGTATTTT. Based on the CDR3 plus reference TRBV7-9 and TRBJ2-3, the full variable domain is DTGVSQNPRHKITKRGQNVTFRCDPISEHNRLYWYRQTLGQGPEFLTYFQNEAQLEKSRLLSDRFSAERPKGSFSTLEIQRTEQGDSAMYLCASSPGQGPLQYFGPGTRLTVL.

This clonotype has ten or more counts. The CDR3 nucleotides are TGCAGTGCCGAGGAGGGAATCTATGAGCAGTTCTTC. Amino acid sequence: CSAEEGIYEQFF. The genes are TRBV20-1 and TRBJ2-1, with D perhaps TRBD2 (6 bases). The germline gives CDR1 DFQATT, CDR2 SNEGSKA (reference sequence). The germline V and J ends were trimmed by 6 bases and 8 bases, with 14 bases remaining between them. The CDR3 consists of 12 residues.

J is TRBJ1-1 and V is TRBV11-2; D gene ambiguous. V lost 0 bases, J lost 0 bases, and 8 bases lay in between. The germline gives CDR1 SGHAT, CDR2 FQNNGV. The CDR3 has 15 residues. The DNA of the CDR3 is TGTGCCAGCAGCTTAGACCCCAGTCTGAACACTGAAGCTTTCTTT. Translation: CASSLDPSLNTEAFF. Full variable domain (rest looked up from reference TRBV11-2 and TRBJ1-1): EAGVAQSPRYKIIEKRQSVAFWCNPISGHATLYWYQQILGQGPKLLIQFQNNGVVDDSQLPKDRFSAERLKGVDSTLKIQPAKLEDSAVYLCASSLDPSLNTEAFFGQGTRLTVV.

This chain uses TRBV7-2 with TRBJ2-1, with D possibly being TRBD1 (5 bases). Trimming cost V 2 bases and J 0 bases, with 8 bases left between them. Per germline, CDR1 SGHTA and CDR2 FQGNSA. The CDR3 has 15 amino acids. CDR3 in DNA: TGTGCCAGCAGCTTAACGACAGCCTCCTACAATGAGCAGTTCTTC. Translated: CASSLTTASYNEQFF.

The V call is TRBV29-1, the J call TRBJ1-1; D unresolved. Germline-derived CDR1 and CDR2 are SQVTM and ANQGSEA. The CDR3 totals 12 residues. The CDR3 reads CSAAAQSSQAFF. DNA for the CDR3: TGCAGTGCTGCCGCACAATCCTCGCAAGCTTTCTTT. Full variable domain (missing parts from reference TRBV29-1 and TRBJ1-1): SAVISQKPSRDICQRGTSLTIQCQVDSQVTMMFWYRQQPGQSLTLIATANQGSEATYESGFVIDKFPISRPNLTFSTLTVSNMSPEDSSIYLCSAAAQSSQAFFGQGTRLTVV.

The chain carries TRBV20-1 and TRBJ1-6; D might be TRBD1 (6 bases). CDR1 and CDR2 from the germline V gene are DFQATT and SNEGSKA (reference sequence). V lost 1 base and J 4 bases, leaving 17 bases between the germline ends. This CDR3 region has 17 residues. CDR3 nucleotide sequence: TGCAGTGCTAGAGTGGACGTCGGGACACATTATAATTCACCCCTCCACTTT. Translation: CSARVDVGTHYNSPLHF.

V and J are TRBV9 and TRBJ2-1; D is ambiguous. V lost 0 bases and J lost 6, with 13 bases in between. This CDR3 is 15 amino acids long. Germline CDR1 is SGDLS and CDR2 is YYNGEE. Written as DNA, the CDR3 is TGTGCCAGCAGCGTAGGGATTGGTTTACCCAATGAGCAGTTCTTC. This translates into CASSVGIGLPNEQFF.

The sample holds a few counts of this clonotype. The chain recombines TRBV20-1 with TRBJ2-1; 9 bases agree with TRBD2. CDR3 length: 14 amino acids. In germline, CDR1 is DFQATT, CDR2 SNEGSKA (reference sequence). V was pared by 3 bases and J by 8 bases, with 8 bases of the junction left unmatched. The CDR3 protein is CSASRAGGPYEQFF. The CDR3 bases are TGCAGTGCTAGCAGGGCGGGAGGGCCTTATGAGCAGTTCTTC.

CDR3 sequence reads: CASSGTGAPNYGYTF. The CDR3, as DNA: TGTGCCAGCAGCGGTACAGGGGCCCCTAACTATGGCTACACCTTC. This chain joins TRBV13 and TRBJ1-2; 7 nucleotides line up with TRBD1. Germline loops: CDR1 PRHDT, CDR2 FYEKMQ (reference sequence). The junction had 6 bases not matched to a gene; V was cut back by 5 bases and J by 0 bases. CDR3 length: 15 residues.

This clonotype was found a few times. The chain employs TRBV12-3 or TRBV12-4 and TRBJ2-3; D gene ambiguous. V was pared by 6 bases and J by 8 bases, with 12 bases between. This CDR3 has 12 residues. CDR3 protein: CASSPTSSTQYF. In nucleotides, the CDR3 is TGTGCCAGCAGCCCAACATCCAGTACGCAGTATTTT.

V gene TRBV20-1 combines with J gene TRBJ2-7; D remains unclear. This CDR3 comprises 11 residues. From germline, CDR1 is DFQATT and CDR2 SNEGSKA (reference sequence). Trimming left V 3 bases short and J 4 bases short, with 7 bases between. CDR3 amino acids: CSARDGYEQYF. The CDR3 DNA is TGCAGTGCTAGGGACGGTTACGAGCAGTACTTC.

The J gene is TRBJ1-1, the V gene TRBV4-1; D remains ambiguous. The CDR3 runs 13 residues. V lost 0 bases and J 3 bases, leaving 5 bases between the germline ends. The germline CDR1 and CDR2 sequences are MGHRA and YSYEKL. The CDR3 DNA follows: TGCGCCAGCAGCCAAGAGAGAGACACTGAAGCTTTCTTT. It yields the protein CASSQERDTEAFF.

This clonotype was recorded a few times. The chain is built from TRBV12-3 or TRBV12-4 and TRBJ1-3; unclear D gene. This CDR3 comprises 15 residues. Trimming took off 5 bases at V and 6 bases at J, with 17 bases between the two ends. The CDR3 protein is CASSPGISPENTIYF. The CDR3 DNA follows: TGTGCCAGCAGTCCTGGGATTTCCCCTGAAAACACCATATATTTT.

This sequence joins TRBV6-2 or TRBV6-3 and TRBJ1-2; D is ambiguous. Trimming removed 0 bases at V and 7 bases at J, with 12 bases between. The CDR3 extends over 14 amino acids. Germline V CDR1 and CDR2: MNHEY, SVGEGT. The CDR3 coding sequence is TGTGCCAGCAGTTACTCGGGTGGAGATGGTGGCTACACCTTC. This gives the protein CASSYSGGDGGYTF.

There are a few counts of this clonotype. This sequence joins TRBV7-3 and TRBJ2-1; no clear D gene. This CDR3 has 17 residues. V was cut by 3 bases and J by 0 bases, with 15 bases left in between. Germline V gives CDR1 SGHTA, CDR2 FQGTGA. CDR3: CASSFAGPGSSYNEQFF. CDR3 DNA sequence: TGTGCCAGCAGCTTCGCCGGCCCCGGCAGCTCCTACAATGAGCAGTTCTTC.

This clonotype was counted only a few times. J is TRBJ2-5 and V is TRBV7-3, with D unclear. The end of the DNA is better explained by TRBJ2-1, so the J call may be wrong. Germline CDR1 reads SGHTA; CDR2 reads FQGTGA. The CDR3 consists of 14 residues. The CDR3 reads CASSSLPGSNEQFF. The CDR3 DNA is TGTGCCAGCAGCTCCCTACCCGGTAGCAATGAGCAGTTCTTC.

V usage is TRBV12-5 and J usage is TRBJ2-2, with 9 nucleotides matching TRBD1. This CDR3 comprises 17 residues. With V trimmed by 2 bases and J by 3 bases, 7 bases remained unmatched. Germline CDR1 is LGHNT and CDR2 is FRNRAP. CDR3 loop: CASGLTSGTGYTGELFF. CDR3 in DNA: TGTGCTAGTGGTTTGACGTCCGGGACAGGGTACACCGGGGAGCTGTTTTTT.

The rearrangement links TRBV20-1 to TRBJ1-5, with 7 bases identical to TRBD1. CDR3 size: 14 residues. The V gene's germline CDR1 is DFQATT and CDR2 SNEGSKA (reference sequence). Trimming at V came to 4 bases and at J to 4 bases, leaving 7 bases not matched to a gene. The CDR3 bases are TGCAGTGCTACTGATAACAGGGGAAATCAGCCCCAGCATTTT. It translates to CSATDNRGNQPQHF.

Worth noting for this clonotype: One end of the junction does not line up with germline, which may come from a read error. The chain recombines TRBV9 with TRBJ2-5; 8 bases are a match to TRBD2. The last part of the DNA fits TRBJ2-1 better; the J call may be wrong. The CDR3 length is 17 residues. Germline-derived CDR1 and CDR2 are SGDLS and YYNGEE. This CDR3 reads CASSVSPPGLVSNGQFF. CDR3 sequence (DNA): TGTGCCAGCAGCGTATCCCCACCGGGACTAGTAAGCAATGGGCAGTTCTTC.

This clonotype was detected a few times. This rearrangement joins TRBV28 to TRBJ2-5; 7 nucleotides match TRBD1. With V trimmed by 7 bases and J by 2 bases, 10 bases remained unmatched. CDR3 size: 15 residues. From germline, CDR1 is MDHEN and CDR2 SYDVKM. The CDR3 DNA is TGTGCCAGCAAATTCCTTGACAGGGATCAAGAGACCCAGTACTTC. Protein: CASKFLDRDQETQYF.

This clonotype was seen a handful of times. The chain couples TRBV5-1 to TRBJ1-1, with no clear D. CDR1 is SGHRS and CDR2 is YFSETQ in the germline V gene. The CDR3 has 14 amino acids. Trimming stripped 1 base from V and 1 base from J, with 8 bases between. The CDR3 sequence: CASSLLHENTEAFF. Here the CDR3 DNA reads TGCGCCAGCAGCTTGTTACACGAGAACACTGAAGCTTTCTTT.

The chain carries TRBV20-1 and TRBJ2-5, with D hard to call. The V end was cut by 4 bases, the J end by 2 bases, with 8 bases between. The CDR3 covers 12 residues. Per germline, CDR1 DFQATT and CDR2 SNEGSKA (reference sequence). The CDR3 protein is CSAKLLQETQYF. CDR3 nucleotide sequence: TGCAGTGCTAAACTGCTACAAGAGACCCAGTACTTC.

Points on this clonotype: One end of the junction is discordant with germline, which a read error may explain. V usage is TRBV4-1 and J usage is TRBJ2-5; D might be TRBD1 or TRBD2, each matching 5 bases. Germline CDR1 MGHRA, CDR2 YSYEKL. The CDR3 runs 15 residues. CDR3 residues: CAGSQGAGGRETQYF. CDR3 nucleotide sequence: TGCGCCGGCAGCCAAGGGGCGGGTGGTAGGGAGACCCAGTACTTC.